One sample yielded the 14 T cell receptor beta chains listed below, sequenced in a study of blood T cell repertoires in COVID-19. TCRdb keeps only in-frame clones here, not all; method: immunoSEQ multiplex PCR. The sample shows approximately 120,000 clones, roughly 79% of them seen only once. The sequenced material came from peripheral blood. Source of these receptors: a human donor in a cohort sampled during active COVID-19.

This clone was seen once. The gene calls are TRBV29-1 and TRBJ2-1, with 14 bases that match TRBD2. The CDR3 extends over 14 amino acids. V trimming: 8 bases; J trimming: 13 bases; junction bases outside the gene matches: 13. From germline, CDR1 is SQVTM and CDR2 ANQGSEA. CDR3 DNA: TGCAGCTTAGGGACTAGCGGGGGCCCGACGGGACAGTTCTTC. Its translation: CSLGTSGGPTGQFF.

CDR3 region: CASSLTGVNTEAFF. In DNA form, the CDR3 reads TGTGCCAGCAGCTTGACGGGGGTGAACACTGAAGCTTTCTTT. This chain connects TRBV5-4 to TRBJ1-1; D is perhaps TRBD1 (5 bases). The CDR3 extends over 14 amino acids. The V gene lost 1 base and the J gene lost 0 bases, with 7 bases spanning the gap. Germline lookup yields CDR1 SGHNT and CDR2 YYREEE (reference sequence). Drawing the rest from reference TRBV5-4 and TRBJ1-1, the complete variable domain is ETGVTQSPTHLIKTRGQQVTLRCSSQSGHNTVSWYQQALGQGPQFIFQYYREEENGRGNFPPRFSGLQFPNYSSELNVNALELDDSALYLCASSLTGVNTEAFFGQGTRLTVV.

Many counts were recorded for this clone. The rearrangement uses TRBV6-1 and TRBJ1-1, with TRBD1 matching 7 bases. V was pared by 2 bases and J by 0 bases, with 9 bases of the junction left unmatched. CDR3 length: 17 residues. Germline lookup yields CDR1 MNHNS and CDR2 SASEGT. The CDR3 DNA is TGTGCCAGCAGTGAAACAGGGGTGGGTAAAATGAACACTGAAGCTTTCTTT. The encoded protein is CASSETGVGKMNTEAFF.

This chain connects TRBV12-3 or TRBV12-4 to TRBJ1-1; 7 bases fit TRBD1. V was clipped by 6 bases and J by 12 bases; unmatched bases: 13. The CDR3 loop spans 13 amino acids. Written as DNA, the CDR3 is TGTGCCAGCAGGCCTACTCGACAGGGCTTGACTTTCTTT. Translating it yields CASRPTRQGLTFF.

This clone was found once. The genes are TRBV12-3 or TRBV12-4 and TRBJ2-7; D might be TRBD1 (5 bases). Trimming removed 5 bases at V and 6 bases at J, with 11 bases between. The length of the CDR3 is 12 residues. The CDR3 DNA reads as TGTGCCAGCAGTCCCCAGGGTCTCGAGCAGTACTTC. It encodes CASSPQGLEQYF.

The chain joins TRBV10-2 to TRBJ1-1; 10 bases match TRBD1. Germline V CDR1 and CDR2: WSHSY, SAAADI. The CDR3 is 15 residues long. Germline trimming cut 4 bases from V and 0 bases from J; bases unmatched to any gene: 2. CDR3 DNA sequence: TGCGCCAGCAGTGGGGACAGGGGAATGAACACTGAAGCTTTCTTT. This gives the protein CASSGDRGMNTEAFF.

The V and J genes are TRBV15 and TRBJ2-5; D may be TRBD2 (7 bases). The CDR3 sequence is 15 residues long. Trimming shortened V by 0 bases and J by 5 bases, and 13 bases separated the two germline ends. Per the germline V gene, CDR1 is LNHNV and CDR2 is YYDKDF (reference sequence). The DNA for the CDR3 is TGTGCCACCAGCAGAGATGGCGGGGGCGGTGAGACCCAGTACTTC. Protein: CATSRDGGGGETQYF.

V and J are TRBV6-5 and TRBJ2-7, with D perhaps TRBD1 (5 bases). The CDR3 sequence is 15 residues long. Trimming pared 0 bases from V and 6 bases from J, leaving 15 bases between. Germline V CDR1 and CDR2: MNHEY, SVGAGI. The CDR3 nucleotides are TGTGCCAGCAGTTACTCTTCGCAGGGAAAAGGCGAGCAGTACTTC. This encodes CASSYSSQGKGEQYF.

Comments on this clone: Sequence at one end of the junction differs from germline and may be a read error. Within the sample, other DNA sequences also encode this same CDR3. This chain connects TRBV10-1 to TRBJ2-7; 9 bases map to TRBD1. CDR1 is WNHNN and CDR2 is SYGVQD in the germline V gene (reference sequence). The CDR3 length is 14 residues. CDR3 DNA: TGCGCCAGCAGCCACCGGGACAGGGTTCACGAGCAGTATTTC. Translation gives CASSHRDRVHEQYF.

This clone occurred once. V usage is TRBV6-5 and J usage is TRBJ2-1, with D tentatively TRBD1 (6 bases). V lost 7 bases to trimming and J lost 10 bases, with 23 bases between them. The CDR3 length is 15 residues. The germline gives CDR1 MNHEY, CDR2 SVGAGI. The CDR3 spells CASNPTRAGVREQFF. The CDR3 coding sequence is TGTGCCAGCAACCCTACTCGGGCAGGGGTACGGGAGCAGTTCTTC.

CDR3 DNA: TGTGCCAGCAGCCAAGTAGGGCGGACAGGAGCTGAAGCTTTCTTT. It translates to CASSQVGRTGAEAFF. The V call is TRBV7-9, the J call TRBJ1-1, with 7 positions matching TRBD1. The CDR3 is made up of 15 amino acids. Germline assignment: CDR1 SEHNR and CDR2 FQNEAQ (reference sequence). The trim removed 5 bases at V and 6 bases at J, leaving 12 bases unmatched.

The chain has TRBV28 and TRBJ2-5, with 10 bases fitting TRBD1. J was trimmed by 4 bases and V by 4 bases; bases with no gene match: 3. The CDR3 length is 14 residues. CDR1 is MDHEN, CDR2 SYDVKM, per germline. The CDR3 nucleotides read TGTGCCAGCAGTTCACGACAGGGGGCAGAGACCCAGTACTTC. Protein: CASSSRQGAETQYF.

The chain has TRBV6-5 and TRBJ2-6, with TRBD2 as a possible D gene (5 bases). Germline CDR1 MNHEY, CDR2 SVGAGI. This CDR3 spans 16 amino acids. Trimming removed 0 bases from V and 0 bases from J, with 6 bases in between. The CDR3 loop is CASSYSRASGANVLTF. In nucleotides, the CDR3 is TGTGCCAGCAGTTACTCGCGGGCCTCTGGGGCCAACGTCCTGACTTTC.

The chain combines TRBV5-6 with TRBJ2-7, with 8 bases identical to TRBD1. CDR1 and CDR2 (germline): SGHDT, YYEEEE. The CDR3 spans 14 residues. Unmatched junction bases numbered 5, after V lost 3 bases and J lost 3 bases. For the CDR3, the DNA is TGTGCCAGCAGCTGGCCGGGACAGGACTACGAGCAGTACTTC. This gives the protein CASSWPGQDYEQYF.